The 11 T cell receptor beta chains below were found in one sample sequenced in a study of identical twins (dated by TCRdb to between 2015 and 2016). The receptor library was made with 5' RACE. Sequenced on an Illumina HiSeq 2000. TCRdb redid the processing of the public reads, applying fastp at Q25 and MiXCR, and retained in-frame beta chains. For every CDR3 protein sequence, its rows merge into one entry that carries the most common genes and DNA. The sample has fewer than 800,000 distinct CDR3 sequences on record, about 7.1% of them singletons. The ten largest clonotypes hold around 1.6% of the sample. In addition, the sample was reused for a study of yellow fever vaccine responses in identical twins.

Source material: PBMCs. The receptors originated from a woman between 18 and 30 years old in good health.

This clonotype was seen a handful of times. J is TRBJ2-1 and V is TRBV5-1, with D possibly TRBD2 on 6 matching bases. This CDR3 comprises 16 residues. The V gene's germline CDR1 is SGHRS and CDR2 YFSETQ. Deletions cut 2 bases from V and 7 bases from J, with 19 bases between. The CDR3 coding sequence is TGCGCCAGCAGCTTACCTGGCGGGGCCATACAAAATGAGCAGTTCTTC. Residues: CASSLPGGAIQNEQFF.

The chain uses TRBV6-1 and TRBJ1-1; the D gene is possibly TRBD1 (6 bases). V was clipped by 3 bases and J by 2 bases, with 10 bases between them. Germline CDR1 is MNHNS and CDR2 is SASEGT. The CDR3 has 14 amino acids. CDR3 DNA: TGTGCCAGCAGTGACCCGGGGGCTAACACTGAAGCTTTCTTT. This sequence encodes CASSDPGANTEAFF.

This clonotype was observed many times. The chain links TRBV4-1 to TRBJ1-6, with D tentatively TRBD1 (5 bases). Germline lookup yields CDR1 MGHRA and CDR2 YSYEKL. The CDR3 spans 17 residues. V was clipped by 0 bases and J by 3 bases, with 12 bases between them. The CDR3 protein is CASSQDLRGRYNSPLHF. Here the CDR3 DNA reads TGCGCCAGCAGCCAAGATCTGAGGGGACGCTATAATTCACCCCTCCACTTT.

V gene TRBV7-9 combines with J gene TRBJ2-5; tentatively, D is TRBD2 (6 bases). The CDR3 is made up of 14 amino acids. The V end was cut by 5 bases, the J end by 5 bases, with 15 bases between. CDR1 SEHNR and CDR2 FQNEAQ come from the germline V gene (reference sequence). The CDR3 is CASSPGAGTETQYF. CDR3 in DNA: TGTGCCAGCAGCCCCGGAGCGGGTACCGAGACCCAGTACTTC.

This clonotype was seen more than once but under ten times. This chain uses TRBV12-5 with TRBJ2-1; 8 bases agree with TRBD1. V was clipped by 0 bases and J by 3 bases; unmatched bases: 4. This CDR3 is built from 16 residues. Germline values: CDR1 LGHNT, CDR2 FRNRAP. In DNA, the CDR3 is TGTGCTAGTGGTTTGGTACGTGGACAGGGCTACAATGAGCAGTTCTTC. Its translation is CASGLVRGQGYNEQFF.

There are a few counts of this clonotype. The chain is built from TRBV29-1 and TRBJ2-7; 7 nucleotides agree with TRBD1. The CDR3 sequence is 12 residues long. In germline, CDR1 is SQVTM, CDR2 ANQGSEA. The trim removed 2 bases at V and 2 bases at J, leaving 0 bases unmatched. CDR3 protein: CSVETGAYEQYF. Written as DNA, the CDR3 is TGCAGCGTTGAAACAGGGGCCTACGAGCAGTACTTC.

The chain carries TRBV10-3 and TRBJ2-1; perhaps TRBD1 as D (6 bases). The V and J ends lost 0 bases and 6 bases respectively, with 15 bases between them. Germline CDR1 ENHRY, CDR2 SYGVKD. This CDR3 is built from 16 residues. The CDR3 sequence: CAISESNGRGGNEQFF. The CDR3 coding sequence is TGTGCCATCAGTGAGTCGAATGGCAGGGGCGGCAATGAGCAGTTCTTC.

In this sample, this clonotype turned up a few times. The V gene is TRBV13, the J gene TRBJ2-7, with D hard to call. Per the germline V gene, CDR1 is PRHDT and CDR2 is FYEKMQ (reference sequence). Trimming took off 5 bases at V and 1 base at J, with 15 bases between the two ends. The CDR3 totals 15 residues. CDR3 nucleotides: TGTGCCAGCAGCCCCCCGGGCCACACGTCCTACGAGCAGTACTTC. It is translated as CASSPPGHTSYEQYF.

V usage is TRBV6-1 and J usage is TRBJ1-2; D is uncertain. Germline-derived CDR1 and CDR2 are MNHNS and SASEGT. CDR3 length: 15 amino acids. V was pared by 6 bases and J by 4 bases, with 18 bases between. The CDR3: CASRGSGVYGYGYTF. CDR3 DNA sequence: TGTGCCAGCAGGGGCTCCGGGGTTTACGGCTATGGCTACACCTTC.

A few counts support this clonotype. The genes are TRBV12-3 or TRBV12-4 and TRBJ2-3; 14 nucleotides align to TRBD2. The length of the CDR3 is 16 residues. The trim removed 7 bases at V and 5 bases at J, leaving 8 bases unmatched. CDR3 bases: TGTGCCAGCACCACAAGACTAGCGGGAGGGAGAGATACGCAGTATTTT. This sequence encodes CASTTRLAGGRDTQYF.

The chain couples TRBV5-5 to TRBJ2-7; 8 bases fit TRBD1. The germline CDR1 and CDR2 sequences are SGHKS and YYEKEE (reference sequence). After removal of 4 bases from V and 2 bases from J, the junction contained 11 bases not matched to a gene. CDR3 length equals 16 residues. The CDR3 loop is CASSGGQDRAPYEQYV. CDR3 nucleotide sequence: TGTGCCAGCAGCGGAGGACAGGACAGGGCCCCCTACGAGCAGTACGTC.